Listed here are 15 T cell receptor beta chains from one sample, sequenced in a study of blood T cell repertoires in COVID-19. Sequencing was performed with immunoSEQ multiplex PCR; in TCRdb, only in-frame clones are kept and a portion is missing. The table lists about 170,000 clones, just under 85% of them singletons. Sequences were obtained from peripheral blood. Source of these receptors: a man in his forties who had recovered from COVID-19.

The gene calls are TRBV24-1 and TRBJ1-5; D gene uncertain. Trimming stripped 4 bases from V and 0 bases from J, with 9 bases between. The CDR3 loop spans 15 amino acids. The V gene's germline CDR1 is KGHDR and CDR2 SFDVKD. CDR3 residues: CATSDKHSSNQPQHF. CDR3 sequence (DNA): TGTGCCACCAGTGACAAACATTCTAGCAATCAGCCCCAGCATTTT.

This clone was detected a few times. The chain carries TRBV9 and TRBJ1-3; perhaps TRBD1 as D (5 bases). The V end lost 0 bases, the J end lost 7 bases, and 8 bases lay between the germline ends. Germline V gives CDR1 SGDLS, CDR2 YYNGEE. The CDR3 runs to 13 residues. The DNA of the CDR3 is TGTGCCAGCAGCGTAGCCGGGGGGAACACCATATATTTT. It encodes CASSVAGGNTIYF.

The chain couples TRBV18 to TRBJ1-1, with TRBD1 identical over 7 bases. The CDR3 has 13 residues. Germline trimming cut 3 bases from V and 8 bases from J; bases unmatched to any gene: 6. Looked up from germline, CDR1 is KGHSH and CDR2 is LQKENI. The CDR3: CASSPYKQGEAFF. CDR3 nucleotides: TGTGCCAGCTCACCTTACAAACAGGGGGAAGCTTTCTTT.

CDR3 loop: CASTQDTEAFF. The DNA of the CDR3 is TGCGCCAGCACCCAGGACACTGAAGCTTTCTTT. The genes are TRBV5-1 and TRBJ1-1; D is uncertain. Trimming took 6 bases from V and 3 from J, leaving 6 bases between them. Germline V gene lookup returns CDR1 SGHRS and CDR2 YFSETQ. The CDR3 contains 11 residues.

For the CDR3, the DNA is TGTGCCAGCAGCCCCGACTGGGCCGGGGAGCTGTTTTTT. The encoded protein is CASSPDWAGELFF. This chain connects TRBV5-5 to TRBJ2-2; D is ambiguous. This CDR3 region has 13 residues. Between the trimmed V and J ends, which lost 4 bases and 6 bases, there was a span of 10 bases. Germline CDR1 is SGHKS and CDR2 is YYEKEE (reference sequence). Using reference TRBV5-5 and TRBJ2-2 for the parts outside the CDR3, the full variable domain is DAGVTQSPTHLIKTRGQQVTLRCSPISGHKSVSWYQQVLGQGPQFIFQYYEKEERGRGNFPDRFSARQFPNYSSELNVNALLLGDSALYLCASSPDWAGELFFGEGSRLTVL.

V is TRBV12-3 or TRBV12-4 and J is TRBJ2-7; a weak D match, TRBD2 (5 bases). With 1 base removed from V and 5 bases from J, the gap between germline ends came to 9 bases. CDR3 size: 13 residues. For the CDR3, the DNA is TGTGCCAGCAGTTTAGACCGAGCGGACGAGCAGTACTTC. Translated, it gives CASSLDRADEQYF.

The V gene is TRBV5-4, the J gene TRBJ2-3; TRBD2 agrees at 11 bases. Germline V gene lookup returns CDR1 SGHNT and CDR2 YYREEE (reference sequence). Germline trimming cut 4 bases from V and 5 bases from J; bases unmatched to any gene: 9. The length of the CDR3 is 16 residues. The CDR3 DNA reads as TGTGCCAGCAGCCTAAAGACTAGCGGGGCGATAGATACGCAGTATTTT. It encodes CASSLKTSGAIDTQYF.

The V and J genes are TRBV7-2 and TRBJ2-1; 10 nucleotides agree with TRBD1. The CDR3 loop spans 13 amino acids. Germline V gene data show CDR1 as SGHTA and CDR2 as FQGNSA. V gave up 5 bases and J gave up 7 bases; unmatched junction bases: 2. The CDR3: CASSRTGGNEQFF. CDR3 coding DNA: TGTGCCAGCAGCCGGACAGGGGGGAATGAGCAGTTCTTC.

This clone came up once. V is TRBV5-8 and J is TRBJ1-1; D is unresolved. The V gene lost 3 bases and the J gene lost 4 bases, with 22 bases spanning the gap. The germline CDR1 and CDR2 sequences are SGHTS and YDEGEE. The CDR3 is made up of 17 amino acids. The CDR3 DNA reads TGTGCCAGCAGCTCATATACCAGAGGCGGACTTGGCACTGAAGCTTTCTTT. The encoded protein is CASSSYTRGGLGTEAFF.

The chain is built from TRBV7-6 and TRBJ2-7; possibly TRBD2 for D (6 bases). Trimming removed 3 bases from V and 5 bases from J, with 11 bases in between. The CDR3 runs to 13 residues. The germline gives CDR1 SGHVS, CDR2 FNYEAQ. The DNA of the CDR3 is TGTGCCAGCAGCTTGGGGGGTCCCAACGAGCAGTACTTC. This gives the protein CASSLGGPNEQYF.

Here the CDR3 reads CASSFRGRENTGELFF. The CDR3 nucleotides are TGTGCCAGCAGTTTCAGAGGCAGGGAAAACACCGGGGAGCTGTTTTTT. The chain has TRBV28 and TRBJ2-2; TRBD1 might be the D (5 bases). The germline V gene encodes CDR1 MDHEN and CDR2 SYDVKM. V was clipped by 3 bases and J by 2 bases, with 13 bases between them. This CDR3 has 16 amino acids.

This clone was recorded a few times. The chain couples TRBV7-8 to TRBJ2-5, with TRBD1 matching over 8 bases. Trimming took 0 bases from V and 5 from J; bases not matched to a gene: 8. Looked up from germline, CDR1 is SGHVS and CDR2 is FQNEAQ. The length of the CDR3 is 16 residues. DNA for the CDR3: TGTGCCAGCAGCTTAGCGGGGACAGGAGCGATGGAGACCCAGTACTTC. Translated, it gives CASSLAGTGAMETQYF. The variable domain in full, completed from reference TRBV7-8 and TRBJ2-5, reads GAGVSQSPRYKVAKRGQDVALRCDPISGHVSLFWYQQALGQGPEFLTYFQNEAQLDKSGLPSDRFFAERPEGSVSTLKIQRTQQEDSAVYLCASSLAGTGAMETQYFGPGTRLLVL.

The chain uses TRBV3-1 (or the pseudogene TRBV3-2) and TRBJ2-7; D gene uncertain. Trimming pared 0 bases from V and 1 base from J, leaving 4 bases between. Germline lookup yields CDR1 LGHDT and CDR2 YNNKEL (reference sequence). CDR3 length equals 13 residues. CDR3 bases: TGTGCCAGCAGCCAAGAGCTATCCTACGAGCAGTACTTC. This gives the protein CASSQELSYEQYF.

This sequence joins TRBV6-6 and TRBJ1-5, with 7 bases aligning to TRBD1. The J segment lost 7 bases and the V segment lost 2 bases, leaving 5 bases of the junction unmatched. This CDR3 spans 14 amino acids. The germline CDR1 and CDR2 sequences are MNHNY and SVGAGI (reference sequence). CDR3 sequence (DNA): TGTGCCAGCAGTTACGGACAGGTGGGCCAGCCCCAGCATTTT. It specifies CASSYGQVGQPQHF.

The chain links TRBV11-3 to TRBJ1-4, with D tentatively TRBD1 (6 bases). Between the trimmed V and J ends, which lost 5 bases and 8 bases, there was a span of 15 bases. The CDR3 runs 14 residues. Germline V gene lookup returns CDR1 SGHNT and CDR2 YENEEA. Here the CDR3 reads CASSQDRKAEKLFF. Here the CDR3 DNA reads TGTGCCAGCAGCCAAGACAGGAAGGCCGAAAAACTGTTTTTT.